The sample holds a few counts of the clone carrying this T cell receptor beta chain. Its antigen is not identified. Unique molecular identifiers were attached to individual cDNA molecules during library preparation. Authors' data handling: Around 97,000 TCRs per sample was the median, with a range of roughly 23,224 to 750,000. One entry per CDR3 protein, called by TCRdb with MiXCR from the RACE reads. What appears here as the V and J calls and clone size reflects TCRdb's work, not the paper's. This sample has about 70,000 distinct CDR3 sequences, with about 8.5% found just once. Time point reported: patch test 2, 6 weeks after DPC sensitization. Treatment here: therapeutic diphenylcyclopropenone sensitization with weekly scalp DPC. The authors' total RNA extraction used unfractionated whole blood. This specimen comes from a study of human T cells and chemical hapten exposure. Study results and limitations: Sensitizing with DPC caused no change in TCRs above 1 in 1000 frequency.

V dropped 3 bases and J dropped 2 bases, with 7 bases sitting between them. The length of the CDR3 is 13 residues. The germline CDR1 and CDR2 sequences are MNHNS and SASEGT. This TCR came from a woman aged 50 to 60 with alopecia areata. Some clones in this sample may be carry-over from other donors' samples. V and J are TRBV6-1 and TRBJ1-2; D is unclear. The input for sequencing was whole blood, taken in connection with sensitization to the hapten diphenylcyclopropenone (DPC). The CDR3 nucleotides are TGTGCCAGCAGTGAGTGGGAGAACTATGGCTACACCTTC. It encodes CASSEWENYGYTF.